Listed here is a single T cell receptor beta chain. These data come from a study of control samples from healthy donors and cancer patients. Some clones are missing from TCRdb's copy, which holds only in-frame ones; the method was immunoSEQ multiplex PCR. The data show 20,000 to 25,000 clones, 85% seen once. CDR3 length: 12 residues. The germline V and J ends were trimmed by 6 bases and 0 bases, with 2 bases remaining between them. Germline-derived CDR1 and CDR2 are SGHTA and FQGNSA. The receptor was isolated from a man in his sixties with head and neck cancer. Sequenced: PBMCs. The rearrangement joins TRBV7-2 to TRBJ2-2; no firm D call. CDR3 nucleotide sequence: TGTGCCAGCAGTCCGAACACCGGGGAGCTGTTTTTT. This encodes CASSPNTGELFF.